The clone carrying this TCR beta chain was seen only once. This sample was included in a study of blood T cell repertoires in COVID-19. The overall study: Nucleic acid was either cDNA or gDNA, and it came from T cells, B-cell-depleted T cells, or PBMCs.

As handled by the study authors: Amplification of reference gene primers provided the estimated nucleated cell counts. Profiling relied on immunoSEQ multiplex PCR, and the TCRdb table lists in-frame clones only, not all of them. The D gene and trimming were derived from the DNA, and the V and J assignments and clone size from that table. Of about 130,000 clones listed, about 80% are singletons. V dropped 6 bases and J dropped 1 base, with 6 bases sitting between them. The CDR3 has 12 amino acids. The germline V gene has CDR1 SGHDN and CDR2 FVKESK. The specimen was peripheral blood. The J gene is TRBJ1-2, the V gene TRBV14; D ambiguous. The TCR comes from a woman aged 50 to 60 with acute or convalescent COVID-19. This chain's CDR3 is CASSRDNYGYTF. Here the CDR3 DNA reads TGTGCCAGCAGTCGGGATAACTATGGCTACACCTTC.